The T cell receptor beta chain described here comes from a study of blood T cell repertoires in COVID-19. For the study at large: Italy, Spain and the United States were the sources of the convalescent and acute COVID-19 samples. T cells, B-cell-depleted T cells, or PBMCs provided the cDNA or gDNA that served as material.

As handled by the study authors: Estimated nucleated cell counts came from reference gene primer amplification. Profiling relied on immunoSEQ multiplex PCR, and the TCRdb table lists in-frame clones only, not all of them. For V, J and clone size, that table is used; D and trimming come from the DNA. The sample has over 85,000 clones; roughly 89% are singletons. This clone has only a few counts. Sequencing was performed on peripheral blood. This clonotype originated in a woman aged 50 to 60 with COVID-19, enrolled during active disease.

CDR3 bases: TGTGCCACCCTACCTGAAGACGGACAGGGGAACTATGGCTACACCTTC. It translates to CATLPEDGQGNYGYTF. The J gene is TRBJ1-2, the V gene TRBV10-3, with 9 nucleotides matching TRBD1. V dropped 10 bases and J dropped 2; count of bases not matched to a gene: 14. CDR1 is ENHRY and CDR2 is SYGVKD in the germline V gene. CDR3 length equals 16 residues.